This record concerns one TCR beta chain sequence. A much larger clone lies one base from this, so it may be a read error. The roughly 18-32 mg bulk tissue piece was not sorted before simultaneous RNA and DNA extraction. The authors made TCR beta cDNA from approximately 490 ng total RNA with a constant-region primer. Slightly modified ARM-PCR with three nested multiplex PCR rounds yielded TCR beta libraries. PCR rounds one and two used TRBV1-TRBV30 forward primers with a C-beta reverse primer for roughly 10 cycles each. A single record per CDR3 protein comes from TCRdb applying MiXCR to the multiplex PCR reads. The sample contains 24,000 or so distinct CDR3 sequences, roughly four fifths of which appear only once. These data are taken from a study of tumor-infiltrating lymphocytes in primary liver carcinoma. The CDR3 is 12 residues long. CDR1 MGHRA and CDR2 YSYEKL come from the germline V gene.

Source material: liver tumor tissue from sampling region 5. As for subset: tumor region T5, tumor centre. This sequence was found in a woman aged 25 to 39 with primary liver carcinoma and hepatitis B virus infection. This chain connects TRBV4-1 to TRBJ2-3; D gene unclear. TRBJ1-5 matches the DNA end more closely, so the J call is doubtful. The CDR3 sequence: CASGEGTDTQHF. CDR3 coding DNA: TGCGCCAGCGGGGAAGGCACAGATACGCAGCATTTT.